The 27 T cell receptor beta chains presented below share a single source sample, sequenced in a study of memory CD4+ T cells and cytomegalovirus serostatus. Assay: immunoSEQ multiplex PCR; the TCRdb copy retains only in-frame clones and omits some. The repertoire consists of about 40,000 clones, with 76% occurring once and the leading ten covering nearly 6.5%. The sort gate was single viable CD3+CD4+CD8-CD45RO+ cells for memory CD4+ T cells. The source material was memory CD4+ T cells from blood. Receptor source: an adult in good health and CMV-seronegative.

The chain employs TRBV2 and TRBJ2-3; D gene unclear. The germline V gene has CDR1 SNHLY and CDR2 FYNNEI. V shed 0 bases and J shed 2 bases, with 6 bases lying between them. CDR3 length equals 14 residues. For the CDR3, the DNA is TGTGCCAGCAGTGAAGCCCTCGACACAGATACGCAGTATTTT. Amino acids: CASSEALDTDTQYF.

This chain links TRBV5-5 with TRBJ2-3; 9 bases match TRBD2. The CDR3 covers 16 residues. Germline V lookup: CDR1 SGHKS, CDR2 YYEKEE (reference sequence). The V gene end was trimmed by 3 bases and the J gene end by 2 bases; junction bases not matched to a gene: 7. The CDR3 spells CASSWSSGANTDTQYF. For the CDR3, the DNA is TGTGCCAGCAGCTGGTCTAGCGGGGCCAACACAGATACGCAGTATTTT.

This sequence joins TRBV10-3 and TRBJ2-1, with TRBD2 identical over 7 bases. CDR3 length equals 17 residues. Looked up from germline, CDR1 is ENHRY and CDR2 is SYGVKD. Losses at the gene ends were 4 bases for V and 8 bases for J; bases not matched to a gene: 17. CDR3 bases: TGTGCCATCAGTGCGGGCCTCGAGGGCGGGAGTGCGGATGAGCAGTTCTTC. As protein: CAISAGLEGGSADEQFF.

The sample holds one count of this clone. The chain employs TRBV6-6 and TRBJ2-1, with D tentatively TRBD2 (5 bases). Trimming took 2 bases from V and 7 from J, leaving 18 bases between them. The CDR3 consists of 16 residues. The germline gives CDR1 MNHNY, CDR2 SVGAGI (reference sequence). CDR3: CASSYLAPGGSNEQFF. The CDR3 DNA reads as TGTGCCAGCAGTTACCTAGCCCCAGGTGGATCTAATGAGCAGTTCTTC.

This clone was detected only once. The chain uses TRBV19 and TRBJ1-5; D is perhaps TRBD1 (6 bases). Germline CDR1 LNHDA, CDR2 SQIVND (reference sequence). V was clipped by 4 bases and J by 4 bases, with 14 bases between them. The length of the CDR3 is 15 residues. The CDR3 sequence is CASSTRRGENQPQHF. DNA for the CDR3: TGTGCCAGTAGTACCCGCAGGGGTGAGAATCAGCCCCAGCATTTT.

V gene TRBV6-5 combines with J gene TRBJ1-4, with 9 bases matching TRBD1. The CDR3 is 13 residues long. The germline CDR1 and CDR2 sequences are MNHEY and SVGAGI. Trimming took 8 bases from V and 6 from J; bases not matched to a gene: 4. CDR3 DNA sequence: TGTGCCAGCGGGGGGACAGGGTATGAAAAACTGTTTTTT. Protein: CASGGTGYEKLFF.

The chain joins TRBV9 to TRBJ2-1; TRBD2 is a possible D gene (5 bases). V was trimmed by 0 bases and J by 6 bases, leaving 10 bases between them. This CDR3 has 14 amino acids. CDR1 and CDR2 (germline): SGDLS, YYNGEE. The CDR3 here is CASSVVLEGNEQFF. CDR3 DNA sequence: TGTGCCAGCAGCGTAGTGCTAGAGGGCAATGAGCAGTTCTTC.

This chain connects TRBV5-4 to TRBJ2-6; D possibly corresponds to TRBD1 (5 bases). Trimming pared 3 bases from V and 4 bases from J, leaving 14 bases between. Germline V gives CDR1 SGHNT, CDR2 YYREEE (reference sequence). The CDR3 loop spans 16 amino acids. The CDR3 region is CASSSLGVRGANVLTF. As DNA, the CDR3 is TGTGCCAGCAGCTCCCTAGGGGTCCGGGGGGCCAACGTCCTGACTTTC.

The J gene is TRBJ1-5, the V gene TRBV2, with a tentative D call TRBD1 (5 bases). The CDR3 spans 13 residues. V gave up 4 bases and J gave up 5 bases, with 9 bases separating them. Germline CDR1 reads SNHLY; CDR2 reads FYNNEI. The CDR3: CASSVSRDQPQHF. As DNA, the CDR3 is TGTGCCAGCAGTGTATCCAGGGATCAGCCCCAGCATTTT.

The V gene is TRBV5-1, the J gene TRBJ2-7; 11 positions agree with TRBD1. CDR3 length: 14 amino acids. V lost 4 bases and J lost 5; bases outside the gene matches: 5. Germline-derived CDR1 and CDR2 are SGHRS and YFSETQ. The CDR3 spells CASSNGQGADEQYF. The CDR3 DNA sequence: TGCGCCAGCAGCAACGGACAGGGGGCGGACGAGCAGTACTTC.

The chain employs TRBV6-6 and TRBJ2-3, with D tentatively TRBD2 (6 bases). Per germline, CDR1 MNHNY and CDR2 SVGAGI (reference sequence). This CDR3 is 15 amino acids long. V lost 0 bases to trimming and J lost 2 bases, with 9 bases between them. The CDR3 reads CASSYSTRDTDTQYF. CDR3 bases: TGTGCCAGCAGTTACTCGACGCGGGACACAGATACGCAGTATTTT.

The V gene is TRBV27, the J gene TRBJ2-7, with D possibly being TRBD1 or TRBD2 (5 bases each). The germline V gene encodes CDR1 MNHEY and CDR2 SMNVEV (reference sequence). Trimming stripped 4 bases from V and 2 bases from J, with 15 bases between. The length of the CDR3 is 15 residues. The CDR3 reads CASSSSGTLTYEQYF. The CDR3 DNA sequence: TGTGCCAGCAGTTCCTCCGGGACGCTGACCTACGAGCAGTACTTC.

The chain employs TRBV29-1 and TRBJ2-7; D is unresolved. V was trimmed by 4 bases and J by 6 bases, leaving 7 bases between them. Germline V gene lookup returns CDR1 SQVTM and CDR2 ANQGSEA. This CDR3 is 10 amino acids long. Written as DNA, the CDR3 is TGCAGCGTTGGGAGCCCCGAGCAGTACTTC. It translates to CSVGSPEQYF.

This sequence joins TRBV19 and TRBJ1-2; D is ambiguous. The germline V and J ends were trimmed by 1 base and 6 bases, with 18 bases remaining between them. This CDR3 has 16 residues. CDR1 and CDR2 (germline): LNHDA, SQIVND (reference sequence). The DNA of the CDR3 is TGTGCCAGTAGTATAGCACTGCGGGGATTCGGAGATGGCTACACCTTC. Translating gives CASSIALRGFGDGYTF.

The V call is TRBV6-5, the J call TRBJ2-7; 7 nucleotides match TRBD1. The CDR3 is made up of 15 amino acids. CDR1 and CDR2 (germline): MNHEY, SVGAGI. Trimming removed 6 bases from V and 0 bases from J; junction bases left unmatched: 8. The CDR3 protein is CASSFDRDSSYEQYF. The CDR3 DNA follows: TGTGCCAGCAGCTTCGACCGGGACAGCTCCTACGAGCAGTACTTC.

CDR3 loop: CASSSGLAGAVGELFF. CDR3 in DNA: TGTGCCAGCAGCTCGGGACTAGCGGGAGCCGTGGGGGAGCTGTTTTTT. The V gene is TRBV7-9, the J gene TRBJ2-2; 14 positions match TRBD2. The CDR3 covers 16 residues. CDR1 and CDR2 (germline): SEHNR, FQNEAQ (reference sequence). After removal of 4 bases from V and 8 bases from J, the junction contained 6 bases not matched to a gene.

This chain links TRBV18 with TRBJ2-1; TRBD1 might be the D (5 bases). The germline V gene encodes CDR1 KGHSH and CDR2 LQKENI. Trimming left V 2 bases short and J 4 bases short, with 12 bases between. The CDR3 consists of 15 residues. The CDR3 loop reads CASSPGAGSYNEQFF. The CDR3 DNA reads as TGTGCCAGCTCACCAGGCGCAGGGTCTTACAATGAGCAGTTCTTC.

V is TRBV4-1 and J is TRBJ2-5; 7 bases are a match to TRBD2. The V and J ends lost 3 bases and 4 bases, in that order; junction bases with no gene match: 2. The CDR3 is made up of 13 amino acids. Germline-derived CDR1 and CDR2 are MGHRA and YSYEKL. In DNA, the CDR3 is TGCGCCAGCAGCCAGAGGGAGGGAGAGACCCAGTACTTC. It translates to CASSQREGETQYF.

This chain connects TRBV11-3 to TRBJ2-1; the match to TRBD1 covers 11 bases. CDR1 and CDR2 (germline): SGHNT, YENEEA. The length of the CDR3 is 15 residues. With V trimmed by 3 bases and J by 2 bases, 0 bases remained unmatched. The CDR3 loop is CASSLGQGAYNEQFF. Written as DNA, the CDR3 is TGTGCCAGCAGCTTGGGACAGGGGGCCTACAATGAGCAGTTCTTC.

The genes are TRBV28 and TRBJ1-3, with a possible D match to TRBD1 (5 bases). The CDR3 contains 16 residues. The germline CDR1 and CDR2 sequences are MDHEN and SYDVKM. The V end lost 4 bases, the J end lost 8 bases, and 21 bases lay between the germline ends. CDR3 sequence: CASSSPGPTSGDTIYF. The CDR3 nucleotides read TGTGCCAGCAGTTCCCCAGGGCCGACCTCGGGGGACACCATATATTTT.

V is TRBV4-3 and J is TRBJ2-1; D is possibly TRBD1 or TRBD2 (5 bases each). Germline values: CDR1 LGHNA, CDR2 YSLEER. This CDR3 contains 14 residues. Trimming pared 4 bases from V and 8 bases from J, leaving 15 bases between. This CDR3 reads CASSRDPQSHEQFF. CDR3 DNA sequence: TGCGCCAGCAGCCGGGACCCCCAGAGCCATGAGCAGTTCTTC.

The chain employs TRBV7-2 and TRBJ2-7, with D possibly being TRBD1 (5 bases). Germline assignment: CDR1 SGHTA and CDR2 FQGNSA. Trimming took 6 bases from V and 0 from J, leaving 15 bases between them. The CDR3 is 15 residues long. The CDR3 region has the DNA TGTGCCAGCAGTTCCAAAAAAGGGGACTCCTACGAGCAGTACTTC. Encoded protein: CASSSKKGDSYEQYF.

J is TRBJ2-2 and V is TRBV5-6; D gene ambiguous. Trimming removed 4 bases from V and 3 bases from J, with 10 bases in between. The CDR3 covers 14 residues. CDR1 and CDR2 (germline): SGHDT, YYEEEE. CDR3 residues: CASSVSLYTGELFF. The DNA for the CDR3 is TGTGCCAGCAGCGTCTCTCTTTACACCGGGGAGCTGTTTTTT.

J is TRBJ1-2 and V is TRBV7-2; TRBD1 matches 7 bases. CDR1 SGHTA and CDR2 FQGNSA come from the germline V gene. The V segment lost 1 base and the J segment 4 bases; nucleotides outside the gene matches: 6. The CDR3 has 15 residues. For the CDR3, the DNA is TGTGCCAGCAGCTTAGTGGCGGGACAGACCTATGGCTACACCTTC. Its protein product is CASSLVAGQTYGYTF.

The rearrangement joins TRBV28 to TRBJ2-3; D possibly corresponds to TRBD1 (6 bases). This CDR3 contains 15 residues. CDR1 and CDR2 (germline): MDHEN, SYDVKM. Trimming left V 6 bases short and J 1 base short, with 14 bases between. The CDR3 DNA is TGTGCCAGCAGCGGGAAGGGGGTGGGCACAGATACGCAGTATTTT. Translating it yields CASSGKGVGTDTQYF. The whole variable domain, remainder taken from reference TRBV28 and TRBJ2-3, is DVKVTQSSRYLVKRTGEKVFLECVQDMDHENMFWYRQDPGLGLRLIYFSYDVKMKEKGDIPEGYSVSREKKERFSLILESASTNQTSMYLCASSGKGVGTDTQYFGPGTRLTVL.

V and J are TRBV11-2 and TRBJ2-6; D is tentatively TRBD1 or TRBD2 (5 bases each). The germline CDR1 and CDR2 sequences are SGHAT and FQNNGV. CDR3 size: 16 residues. V lost 5 bases, J lost 4 bases, and 15 bases lay in between. CDR3 DNA sequence: TGTGCCAGCAGCCCGCCGGGGCTCACCGGGGCCAACGTCCTGACTTTC. Translated: CASSPPGLTGANVLTF. Looking up the rest from reference TRBV11-2 and TRBJ2-6 gives the full variable domain: EAGVAQSPRYKIIEKRQSVAFWCNPISGHATLYWYQQILGQGPKLLIQFQNNGVVDDSQLPKDRFSAERLKGVDSTLKIQPAKLEDSAVYLCASSPPGLTGANVLTFGAGSRLTVL.

V usage is TRBV7-2 and J usage is TRBJ2-7; 10 bases line up with TRBD2. V lost 5 bases to trimming and J lost 2 bases; unmatched junction nucleotides: 6. The CDR3 has 15 residues. CDR1 SGHTA and CDR2 FQGNSA come from the germline V gene. The CDR3 reads CASSQRTSGTYEQYF. The DNA of the CDR3 is TGTGCCAGCAGCCAAAGGACTAGCGGTACCTACGAGCAGTACTTC.